The 25 T cell receptor beta chains presented below share a single source sample, sequenced in a study of tumor and adjacent non-tumor tissue in lung cancer. TCRbeta libraries were built with three rounds of nested PCR, modified from ARM-PCR. TCRdb called the multiplex PCR reads again in MiXCR, with one record for every CDR3 protein. In the table there are about 200,000 distinct CDR3 sequences, about 71% of which are singletons. RNA was extracted from bulk tissue without any cell sorting. What was sequenced was lung tumor tissue. Every receptor here comes from a man between 60 and 75 years old with non-small cell lung cancer.

Only a few counts were recorded for this clonotype. V and J are TRBV5-4 and TRBJ2-7; D call uncertain. This CDR3 is 15 amino acids long. The V end was cut by 0 bases, the J end by 2 bases, with 12 bases between. Germline CDR1 is SGHNT and CDR2 is YYREEE (reference sequence). The CDR3 DNA reads TGTGCCAGCAGCTTGGAGTCGAATCGGCCCTACGAGCAGTACTTC. It translates to CASSLESNRPYEQYF.

This clonotype has more than one count but fewer than ten. The chain joins TRBV20-1 to TRBJ2-3; the match to TRBD2 covers 8 bases. Germline assignment: CDR1 DFQATT and CDR2 SNEGSKA (reference sequence). J lost 1 base, V lost 4 bases, and 10 bases had no gene match. CDR3 length: 16 amino acids. CDR3 sequence reads: CSATSGRGGRTDTQYF. CDR3 DNA sequence: TGCAGTGCTACCAGCGGGAGAGGCGGTCGCACAGATACGCAGTATTTT.

This clonotype was counted many times. The chain recombines TRBV4-2 with TRBJ2-5, with no clear D. This CDR3 region has 14 residues. V was cut by 1 base and J by 5 bases, with 11 bases left in between. Germline assignment: CDR1 LGHNA and CDR2 YNFKEQ. DNA of the CDR3: TGTGCCAGCAGCCAAGTGGGTCCCCAGGAGACCCAGTACTTC. Translating it yields CASSQVGPQETQYF.

The chain has TRBV4-3 and TRBJ2-3, with TRBD2 as a possible D gene (5 bases). Germline-derived CDR1 and CDR2 are LGHNA and YSLEER. This CDR3 contains 16 residues. The CDR3, as DNA: TGCGTCAACTCATCCTTCGGAGGCTCTAGTGGAGATACGCAGTATTTT. Protein sequence: CVNSSFGGSSGDTQYF.

The V gene is TRBV5-1, the J gene TRBJ1-1; tentative D call: TRBD1 (6 bases). Germline V gene data show CDR1 as SGHRS and CDR2 as YFSETQ. The ends were cut back, 0 bases at V and 4 bases at J, with 10 bases in the middle. The CDR3 extends over 14 amino acids. The CDR3 nucleotides read TGCGCCAGCAGCTTGGGGCGGGGGGCCACTGAAGCTTTCTTT. Protein: CASSLGRGATEAFF.

Remarks on this clonotype: A read error may explain this, as a much larger clone is one base away. This chain connects TRBV11-2 to TRBJ1-1; unclear D gene. The CDR3 runs to 13 residues. The germline V gene has CDR1 SGHAT and CDR2 FQNNGV. The CDR3, as DNA: TGTGTCAGCAGCTTTTACGGGAACACTGAAGCTTTCTTT. Amino acids: CVSSFYGNTEAFF.

With respect to this clonotype: The junction and the germline gene differ at one end; a read error may be behind it. This chain uses TRBV5-5 with TRBJ1-6; no definite D call. The germline V gene has CDR1 SGHKS and CDR2 YYEKEE (reference sequence). This CDR3 is 19 amino acids long. CDR3 sequence (DNA): TGTGCCAGCAGCTTGTTTAGGCAGGACGCGAGCTCCTATAATTCACTCCTCCACTTT. This codes for CASSLFRQDASSYNSLLHF.

This rearrangement joins TRBV29-1 to TRBJ2-7, with 8 nucleotides matching TRBD2. The V gene's germline CDR1 is SQVTM and CDR2 ANQGSEA. Trimming removed 7 bases from V and 8 bases from J; junction bases left unmatched: 13. The CDR3 is 13 residues long. This CDR3 is CSATVAGTGKQYF. CDR3 sequence (DNA): TGCAGCGCAACGGTAGCGGGAACCGGCAAGCAGTACTTC.

As to this clonotype: An end of the junction does not agree with germline; a read error may underlie this. J is TRBJ1-5 and V is TRBV6-1; 8 bases fit TRBD1. The CDR3 loop spans 16 amino acids. Germline values: CDR1 MNHNS, CDR2 SASEGT. For the CDR3, the DNA is TGTGCCAGCGGTGAAGAAGACAGGGGATACAATCAGCCCCAGCATTTT. Its protein is CASGEEDRGYNQPQHF.

As concerns this clonotype: A single base separates this from a much larger clone, so it may be a read error. The CDR3 loop is CASSLRGATNKQFF. The CDR3 bases are TGTGCCAGCAGCTTACGGGGGGCGACCAATAAGCAGTTCTTC. V is TRBV11-3 and J is TRBJ2-1, with D possibly TRBD2 on 7 matching bases. The CDR3 covers 14 residues. Germline CDR1 is SGHNT and CDR2 is YENEEA.

To note about this clonotype: The germline gene is not matched at one end of the junction; a read error may be the cause. This chain joins TRBV6-6 and TRBJ2-7, with TRBD2 matching over 8 bases. This CDR3 has 15 residues. Germline V gene sequence: CDR1 MNHNY, CDR2 SVGAGI (reference sequence). The CDR3 nucleotides are TGTACCAGCAGTTCCCCTACGGGAGGGCGGTACGAGCAGTACTTC. It encodes CTSSSPTGGRYEQYF.

The CDR3 is CANTLEGYLSGNIIYF. CDR3 sequence (DNA): TGTGCCAACACCCTAGAGGGATACCTCTCTGGAAACATTATATATTTT. The chain couples TRBV11-2 to TRBJ1-3; D not resolved. Trimming stripped 10 bases from V and 13 bases from J, with 32 bases between. Germline V lookup: CDR1 SGHAT, CDR2 FQNNGV. This CDR3 region has 16 residues. Complete variable domain (other parts from reference TRBV11-2 and TRBJ1-3): EAGVAQSPRYKIIEKRQSVAFWCNPISGHATLYWYQQILGQGPKLLIQFQNNGVVDDSQLPKDRFSAERLKGVDSTLKIQPAKLEDSAVYLCANTLEGYLSGNIIYFGEGSWLTVV.

About this clonotype: This may arise from a read error, as a much more abundant clone is one base away. This chain joins TRBV29-1 and TRBJ2-3; TRBD1 matches 8 bases. The CDR3 is 15 amino acids. Looked up from germline, CDR1 is SQVTM and CDR2 is ANQGSEA. V shed 5 bases and J 2 bases; nucleotides not matched to a gene: 9. The CDR3 region has the DNA TGCAGCGTTAGGACAGGGCGCCCTAACACAGATACGCAGTATTTT. Translating gives CSVRTGRPNTDTQYF.

Note on this clonotype: Relative to the germline gene, one junction end is altered; a read error may explain this. V usage is TRBV6-5 and J usage is TRBJ2-1, with TRBD2 matching over 7 bases. This CDR3 is built from 16 residues. The germline V gene has CDR1 MNHEY and CDR2 SVGAGI. As DNA, the CDR3 is TGTGCCAGCAGTTACTTGGGGGGGAAGGGTCACAAAGAGCAGTTCTTC. Translating gives CASSYLGGKGHKEQFF.

This clonotype appeared many times. This sequence joins TRBV29-1 and TRBJ2-5; possibly TRBD2 for D (7 bases). V gave up 0 bases and J gave up 6 bases, with 14 bases separating them. Germline V gene data show CDR1 as SQVTM and CDR2 as ANQGSEA. There are 14 residues in the CDR3. The DNA of the CDR3 is TGCAGCGTTGAAGAAGGGGGGGTGGGAAAGACCCAGTACTTC. Protein product: CSVEEGGVGKTQYF.

This clonotype was observed at least ten times. Possible read error: a much larger clone is one base away. The rearrangement joins TRBV20-1 to TRBJ2-7; maybe TRBD1 (6 bases). V was trimmed by 3 bases and J by 5 bases, leaving 11 bases between them. CDR3 length equals 12 residues. Germline lookup yields CDR1 DFQATT and CDR2 SNEGSKA (reference sequence). CDR3 nucleotides: TGCAGTGCTAGGAGGGGGATCAACGAGCAGTACTTC. This gives the protein CSARRGINEQYF.

With respect to this clonotype: The CDR3 does not close with the conserved phenylalanine or tryptophan, likely indicating a read error. The V and J genes are TRBV4-3 and TRBJ1-2; no firm D call. Germline values: CDR1 LGHNA, CDR2 YSLEER. The CDR3 has 16 residues. V dropped 1 base and J dropped 0 bases, with 12 bases sitting between them. CDR3 coding DNA: TGCGCCAGCAGCCAAGGGATTCAGTCGGCTAACTATGGCTACACCTTA. Encoded protein: CASSQGIQSANYGYTL.

V gene TRBV2 combines with J gene TRBJ2-7; D possibly matches TRBD1 or TRBD2 (6 bases each). The length of the CDR3 is 17 residues. Germline values: CDR1 SNHLY, CDR2 FYNNEI. The V end lost 1 base, the J end lost 1 base, and 17 bases lay between the germline ends. CDR3 in DNA: TGTGCCAGCAGTGAAGGAATATGGAGGGGGAGGTCCTACGAGCAGTACTTC. This sequence encodes CASSEGIWRGRSYEQYF.

This clonotype came up once. The junction departs from germline at one end; a sequencing error may be responsible. The chain recombines TRBV11-1 with TRBJ1-2; D ambiguous. Germline V gene data show CDR1 as SGHAT and CDR2 as FQDESV (reference sequence). CDR3 length: 13 residues. CDR3 in amino acids: CASSLGHSHGYTF. As DNA, the CDR3 is TGTGCCAGCAGCTTAGGACACAGCCATGGCTACACCTTT. Together with reference TRBV11-1 and TRBJ1-2, the CDR3 gives the full variable domain: EAEVAQSPRYKITEKSQAVAFWCDPISGHATLYWYRQILGQGPELLVQFQDESVVDDSQLPKDRFSAERLKGVDSTLKIQPAELGDSAMYLCASSLGHSHGYTFGSGTRLTVV.

As concerns this clonotype: A much larger clone is a single base away; this may be a read error. V and J are TRBV29-1 and TRBJ1-2, with a weak D call TRBD1 (5 bases). This CDR3 spans 13 amino acids. Germline V gene lookup returns CDR1 SQVTM and CDR2 ANQGSEA. The CDR3 DNA sequence: TGCATCGTTGGGACGAATCCAAACTATGGCTACACCTTC. It encodes CIVGTNPNYGYTF.

With respect to this clonotype: A much larger clone is a single base away; this may be a read error. The rearrangement joins TRBV20-1 to TRBJ2-7; possibly TRBD1 for D (6 bases). From germline, CDR1 is DFQATT and CDR2 SNEGSKA (reference sequence). Deletions cut 8 bases from V and 2 bases from J, with 19 bases between. This CDR3 has 14 residues. As DNA, the CDR3 is TGCAGTTCCGAGGTCGGGACAAAGACCTACGAGCAGTACTTC. This gives the protein CSSEVGTKTYEQYF.

This clonotype was observed many times. The chain employs TRBV6-2 or TRBV6-3 and TRBJ2-2; D gene ambiguous. Per the germline V gene, CDR1 is MNHEY and CDR2 is SVGEGT. The CDR3 spans 12 residues. V dropped 2 bases and J dropped 8 bases, with 6 bases sitting between them. The CDR3 sequence is CASSYPIGELFF. CDR3 nucleotide sequence: TGTGCCAGCAGTTACCCGATTGGGGAGCTGTTTTTT.

Of note for this clonotype: Because it lacks the conserved phenylalanine or tryptophan at the end, this CDR3 is likely a read error. Because the CDR3's place on the DNA is in doubt, the DNA is left out and the CDR3 is given as listed by TCRdb. This chain connects TRBV20-1 to TRBJ2-7. Germline V gene sequence: CDR1 DFQATT, CDR2 SNEGSKA (reference sequence). 13 amino acids form the CDR3, both terminal residues included. CDR3 in amino acids: CSARYSRSYEQYI.

Concerning this clonotype: A much larger clonotype is one base distant, so this may be a read error. V gene TRBV5-1 combines with J gene TRBJ2-3; D ambiguous. V was shortened by 6 bases and J by 0 bases, with 8 bases between the two germline ends. In germline, CDR1 is SGHRS, CDR2 YFSETQ. CDR3 length: 13 residues. In DNA, the CDR3 is TGCGCCAGCACGTCATATAGCACAGATACGCAGTATTTT. As protein: CASTSYSTDTQYF.

The chain has TRBV5-6 and TRBJ2-7; D not certain. V gave up 5 bases and J gave up 7 bases, with 16 bases separating them. The CDR3 loop spans 13 amino acids. From germline, CDR1 is SGHDT and CDR2 YYEEEE. The DNA of the CDR3 is TGTGCCAGCAGTCCGTCAGCCGCAAAGGAGCAGTACTTC. Translation gives CASSPSAAKEQYF.